Listed below are T cell receptor beta chains from one sample, sequenced in a study of T cell responses to AZD1222 COVID-19 vaccine. The protocol was immunoSEQ multiplex PCR, while the TCRdb copy is restricted to in-frame clones and leaves out a portion. The data show 65,000 to 80,000 clones, with about 91% seen just once and 6% to 8.5% held by the top ten. Sequenced here: peripheral blood, sampled on day 0 of MenACWY control vaccination. The receptor set was obtained from an adult in good health. The CDR3 runs from the conserved cysteine through the conserved F or W. The order of the fields is CDR3 DNA, CDR3 protein, V gene, CDR3 length, D gene, clone size, J gene. A D gene is named only where the DNA matches it firmly. Size is stated for part of the rows, as once, few or many counts, or as a class when the clone is expanded.

CDR3 DNA: TGTGCCAGCAGCGTACTAGGGGGCGCGACCGGGGAGCTGTTTTTT; CDR3 protein: CASSVLGGATGELFF; V gene: TRBV9; CDR3 length: 15; D gene: TRBD1; clone size: .; J gene: TRBJ2-2
CDR3 DNA: TGTGCCAGCAGTCCGCGGGACAGGGTACGGTTAGGCACAGATACGCAGTATTTT; CDR3 protein: CASSPRDRVRLGTDTQYF; V gene: TRBV2; CDR3 length: 18; D gene: TRBD1; clone size: .; J gene: TRBJ2-3
CDR3 DNA: TGTGCCAGCAGCCAAGATCGTTACGGGAGCTCCTATAATTCACCCCTCCACTTT; CDR3 protein: CASSQDRYGSSYNSPLHF; V gene: TRBV3-1/TRBV3-2; CDR3 length: 18; D gene: .; clone size: .; J gene: TRBJ1-6
CDR3 DNA: TGTGCCACCAGCAGAGGCGGGAGCACCGGGGAGCTGTTTTTT; CDR3 protein: CATSRGGSTGELFF; V gene: TRBV15; CDR3 length: 14; D gene: TRBD2; clone size: .; J gene: TRBJ2-2
CDR3 DNA: TGTGCCACCAGCAGAGATGGGAACACTGAAGCTTTCTTT; CDR3 protein: CATSRDGNTEAFF; V gene: TRBV15; CDR3 length: 13; D gene: .; clone size: .; J gene: TRBJ1-1
CDR3 DNA: TGTGCCAGCAGTTCCAGCTACGAGCAGTACTTC; CDR3 protein: CASSSSYEQYF; V gene: TRBV12-3/TRBV12-4; CDR3 length: 11; D gene: .; clone size: .; J gene: TRBJ2-7
CDR3 DNA: TGTGCCAGCAGCCAGACAGCCTCCCGGTTACTAATCGGTCAGCCCCAGCATTTT; CDR3 protein: CASSQTASRLLIGQPQHF; V gene: TRBV27; CDR3 length: 18; D gene: .; clone size: .; J gene: TRBJ1-5
CDR3 DNA: TGTGCCAGCAGCTTGGTGGCTATAGCGGGGGGTACCGGGGAGCTGTTTTTT; CDR3 protein: CASSLVAIAGGTGELFF; V gene: TRBV5-5; CDR3 length: 17; D gene: TRBD2; clone size: .; J gene: TRBJ2-2
CDR3 DNA: TGTGCCAGCACCACCGGGACAGCGATGAACACTGAAGCTTTCTTT; CDR3 protein: CASTTGTAMNTEAFF; V gene: TRBV6-5; CDR3 length: 15; D gene: TRBD1; clone size: .; J gene: TRBJ1-1
CDR3 DNA: TGTGCCATCAGTGGGACTAGCGGAGGGGGTTACAATGAGCAGTTCTTC; CDR3 protein: CAISGTSGGGYNEQFF; V gene: TRBV10-3; CDR3 length: 16; D gene: TRBD2; clone size: .; J gene: TRBJ2-1
CDR3 DNA: TGTGCCAGCAGCCAGGGCCGACAGGTTGAAGAGACCCAGTACTTC; CDR3 protein: CASSQGRQVEETQYF; V gene: TRBV14; CDR3 length: 15; D gene: .; clone size: .; J gene: TRBJ2-5
CDR3 DNA: TGTGCCAGCAGCCCCTATTCCCCCGATTACGAGCAGTACTTC; CDR3 protein: CASSPYSPDYEQYF; V gene: TRBV3-1/TRBV3-2; CDR3 length: 14; D gene: .; clone size: medium-sized; J gene: TRBJ2-7
CDR3 DNA: TGTGCCAGTAGTCGTACAGGGTCGTCCACTGAAGCTTTCTTT; CDR3 protein: CASSRTGSSTEAFF; V gene: TRBV19; CDR3 length: 14; D gene: .; clone size: .; J gene: TRBJ1-1
CDR3 DNA: TGTGCCAGCAGCTTTGGGACTAGCGGTACCGGGGAGCTGTTTTTT; CDR3 protein: CASSFGTSGTGELFF; V gene: TRBV7-2; CDR3 length: 15; D gene: TRBD2; clone size: .; J gene: TRBJ2-2
CDR3 DNA: TGTGCCAGCAGCCTCTCAACGGCGTACCAAGAGACCCAGTACTTC; CDR3 protein: CASSLSTAYQETQYF; V gene: TRBV28; CDR3 length: 15; D gene: .; clone size: .; J gene: TRBJ2-5
CDR3 DNA: TGTGCCAGCAGCGGGGGACTAGTGAGCGATGAGCAGTTCTTC; CDR3 protein: CASSGGLVSDEQFF; V gene: TRBV5-6; CDR3 length: 14; D gene: TRBD2; clone size: .; J gene: TRBJ2-1
CDR3 DNA: TGTGCCAGCAGCCCGGGGGGAAAAGCTTTCTTT; CDR3 protein: CASSPGGKAFF; V gene: TRBV11-2; CDR3 length: 11; D gene: .; clone size: .; J gene: TRBJ1-1
CDR3 DNA: TGTGCCTGGAGGGGACAGGGCGTGAACACTGAAGCTTTCTTT; CDR3 protein: CAWRGQGVNTEAFF; V gene: TRBV30; CDR3 length: 14; D gene: TRBD1; clone size: .; J gene: TRBJ1-1
CDR3 DNA: TGCGCCAGCAGTGAGGGGACTAGACAGACCCAGTACTTC; CDR3 protein: CASSEGTRQTQYF; V gene: TRBV10-2; CDR3 length: 13; D gene: TRBD2; clone size: .; J gene: TRBJ2-5
CDR3 DNA: TGCAGTGCTAGTCCTAGGCCCGAGACCCAGTACTTC; CDR3 protein: CSASPRPETQYF; V gene: TRBV20-1; CDR3 length: 12; D gene: .; clone size: once; J gene: TRBJ2-5
CDR3 DNA: TGTGCCAGCAGCTTGGCCGGGGCGGGACTAGCGGGGTATGAGCAGTTCTTC; CDR3 protein: CASSLAGAGLAGYEQFF; V gene: TRBV5-4; CDR3 length: 17; D gene: TRBD2; clone size: .; J gene: TRBJ2-1
CDR3 DNA: TGTGCCAGCAGTGAAGGGGCGGGTTTGGGGCGGACCCAGTACTTC; CDR3 protein: CASSEGAGLGRTQYF; V gene: TRBV6-1; CDR3 length: 15; D gene: .; clone size: .; J gene: TRBJ2-5
CDR3 DNA: TGTGCCAGCAGCTTGGAGCGGGATCAGCCCCAGCATTTT; CDR3 protein: CASSLERDQPQHF; V gene: TRBV5-4; CDR3 length: 13; D gene: .; clone size: .; J gene: TRBJ1-5
CDR3 DNA: TGTGCCACCAGCAGAGAAACTAGCGGGAACACCGGGGAGCTGTTTTTT; CDR3 protein: CATSRETSGNTGELFF; V gene: TRBV15; CDR3 length: 16; D gene: TRBD2; clone size: .; J gene: TRBJ2-2
CDR3 DNA: TGTGCCAGTAGTTTCTCGGGGGGACCCTTCTCAGGCACTGAAGCTTTCTTT; CDR3 protein: CASSFSGGPFSGTEAFF; V gene: TRBV19; CDR3 length: 17; D gene: .; clone size: .; J gene: TRBJ1-1
CDR3 DNA: TGTGCCAGCACAGTCAATGAGCAGTTCTTC; CDR3 protein: CASTVNEQFF; V gene: TRBV27; CDR3 length: 10; D gene: .; clone size: once; J gene: TRBJ2-1
CDR3 DNA: TGTGCCAGCAGCCTGGGGAGTCAGCGGGGGTCCCAGTACTTC; CDR3 protein: CASSLGSQRGSQYF; V gene: TRBV6-2/TRBV6-3; CDR3 length: 14; D gene: TRBD2; clone size: .; J gene: TRBJ2-5
CDR3 DNA: TGTGCCCTACATCAGGGGTATAATGAAAAACTGTTTTTT; CDR3 protein: CALHQGYNEKLFF; V gene: TRBV30; CDR3 length: 13; D gene: .; clone size: .; J gene: TRBJ1-4
CDR3 DNA: TGTGCCAGCAACCCATCAGGGGTAGAGGACTATGGCTACACCTTC; CDR3 protein: CASNPSGVEDYGYTF; V gene: TRBV9; CDR3 length: 15; D gene: .; clone size: .; J gene: TRBJ1-2
CDR3 DNA: TGTGCCAGCTCACCACCGAGTTATACGCAGTATTTT; CDR3 protein: CASSPPSYTQYF; V gene: TRBV18; CDR3 length: 12; D gene: .; clone size: .; J gene: TRBJ2-3
CDR3 DNA: TGTGCCAGTAGTATTCACGACACCAGGGGTAACTATGGCTACACCTTC; CDR3 protein: CASSIHDTRGNYGYTF; V gene: TRBV19; CDR3 length: 16; D gene: .; clone size: .; J gene: TRBJ1-2
CDR3 DNA: TGTGCCAGCAGTATCCCTCAGGGAGGGGGCCATGGCTACACCTTC; CDR3 protein: CASSIPQGGGHGYTF; V gene: TRBV28; CDR3 length: 15; D gene: TRBD1; clone size: .; J gene: TRBJ1-2
CDR3 DNA: TGCAGTGCTAGACTATCCTACGAGCAGTACTTC; CDR3 protein: CSARLSYEQYF; V gene: TRBV20-1; CDR3 length: 11; D gene: .; clone size: .; J gene: TRBJ2-7
CDR3 DNA: TGTGCCAGCAGTGTTCGACAGGATCTCAATCAGCCCCAGCATTTT; CDR3 protein: CASSVRQDLNQPQHF; V gene: TRBV6-2/TRBV6-3; CDR3 length: 15; D gene: .; clone size: .; J gene: TRBJ1-5
CDR3 DNA: TGTGCCAGCAGCCAAGCAGATACGCAGTATTTT; CDR3 protein: CASSQADTQYF; V gene: TRBV16; CDR3 length: 11; D gene: .; clone size: .; J gene: TRBJ2-3
CDR3 DNA: TGTGCCAGCCTCAGGGACAGTCGCGAAAAACTGTTTTTT; CDR3 protein: CASLRDSREKLFF; V gene: TRBV2; CDR3 length: 13; D gene: TRBD1; clone size: .; J gene: TRBJ1-4
CDR3 DNA: TGTGCCACCAGTGACTCCCGGGAGACCTCCTACGAGCAGTACTTC; CDR3 protein: CATSDSRETSYEQYF; V gene: TRBV24-1; CDR3 length: 15; D gene: .; clone size: .; J gene: TRBJ2-7
CDR3 DNA: TGCGCCAGCAGATGGACAGGGGCCCGGGAGACCCAGTACTTC; CDR3 protein: CASRWTGARETQYF; V gene: TRBV5-1; CDR3 length: 14; D gene: TRBD1; clone size: .; J gene: TRBJ2-5
CDR3 DNA: TGTGCCAGCAGCACACCGGGACTAGCAACCGGGGAGCTGTTTTTT; CDR3 protein: CASSTPGLATGELFF; V gene: TRBV7-3; CDR3 length: 15; D gene: TRBD2; clone size: .; J gene: TRBJ2-2
CDR3 DNA: TGCGCCAGCAGCTTTGAAGGGGCCTACGAGCAGTACTTC; CDR3 protein: CASSFEGAYEQYF; V gene: TRBV5-1; CDR3 length: 13; D gene: .; clone size: .; J gene: TRBJ2-7
CDR3 DNA: TGTGCCAGCAGCATAAAGGGACGTGGGTACACCTTC; CDR3 protein: CASSIKGRGYTF; V gene: TRBV9; CDR3 length: 12; D gene: .; clone size: .; J gene: TRBJ1-2
CDR3 DNA: TGTGCCAGCAGCGAGATTTACGGGCATCAGCCCCAGCATTTT; CDR3 protein: CASSEIYGHQPQHF; V gene: TRBV6-5; CDR3 length: 14; D gene: .; clone size: once; J gene: TRBJ1-5
CDR3 DNA: TGTGCCAGCAGTCGGAGACAGGCGGGCACTGAAGCTTTCTTT; CDR3 protein: CASSRRQAGTEAFF; V gene: TRBV6-5; CDR3 length: 14; D gene: .; clone size: .; J gene: TRBJ1-1
CDR3 DNA: TGTGCCAGCAGCCCCGCGAGCTATTCCTACGAGCAGTACTTC; CDR3 protein: CASSPASYSYEQYF; V gene: TRBV7-9; CDR3 length: 14; D gene: .; clone size: .; J gene: TRBJ2-7